Following are 13 T cell receptor beta chains from one sample sequenced in a study of Graves' ophthalmopathy and Graves' hyperthyroidism. RNA served as the template for amplifying TCR beta CDR3 regions. HTBI primers primed a first-round RT-PCR, and a second-round multiplex PCR followed. TCRdb re-derived calls from the multiplex PCR reads in MiXCR, one entry per CDR3 protein. The sample has approximately 540,000 distinct CDR3 sequences; 35% to 45% are singletons. Specimen: peripheral blood or thyroid tissue (not recorded which). The receptors shown here come from an adult man with Graves' hyperthyroidism.

The chain joins TRBV10-1 to TRBJ2-7; D remains ambiguous. The CDR3 spans 16 residues. The germline V gene has CDR1 WNHNN and CDR2 SYGVQD (reference sequence). With 3 bases removed from V and 2 bases from J, the gap between germline ends came to 17 bases. Here the CDR3 reads CASSDRPDGDPYEQYF. The DNA for the CDR3 is TGCGCCAGCAGTGATCGGCCGGATGGGGATCCCTACGAGCAGTACTTC.

This clonotype has a single count. This chain links TRBV6-2 or TRBV6-3 with TRBJ2-7, with D uncertain. Germline CDR1 and CDR2: MNHEY and SVGEGT. The CDR3 consists of 18 residues. V lost 0 bases to trimming and J lost 0 bases, with 18 bases between them. The CDR3 region has the DNA TGTGCCAGCAGTTACTCGTTTAACGCACCGAAGAGCTCCTACGAGCAGTACTTC. Amino acid sequence: CASSYSFNAPKSSYEQYF.

This clonotype was observed a handful of times. The CDR3 protein is CASSPTQTSWSYEQYF. CDR3 DNA sequence: TGTGCCAGCTCACCGACTCAGACCTCGTGGTCCTACGAGCAGTACTTC. The chain combines TRBV18 with TRBJ2-7; D call uncertain. CDR3 length: 16 amino acids. V was pared by 3 bases and J by 1 base, with 16 bases between. Germline CDR1 is KGHSH and CDR2 is LQKENI. The full variable domain, completed using reference TRBV18 and TRBJ2-7, is NAGVMQNPRHLVRRRGQEARLRCSPMKGHSHVYWYRQLPEEGLKFMVYLQKENIIDESGMPKERFSAEFPKEGPSILRIQQVVRGDSAAYFCASSPTQTSWSYEQYFGPGTRLTVT.

This chain links TRBV30 with TRBJ1-1; D is unclear. V was shortened by 0 bases and J by 6 bases, with 11 bases between the two germline ends. Germline values: CDR1 GTSNPN, CDR2 SVGIG (reference sequence). This CDR3 has 13 residues. CDR3: CAWSVHKFPEAFF. The DNA of the CDR3 is TGTGCCTGGAGTGTACACAAGTTTCCTGAAGCTTTCTTT.

This clonotype has ten or more counts. The chain combines TRBV19 with TRBJ1-5, with TRBD1 as a possible D gene (6 bases). V was shortened by 5 bases and J by 1 base, with 12 bases between the two germline ends. The CDR3 contains 15 residues. Germline V gene data show CDR1 as LNHDA and CDR2 as SQIVND (reference sequence). The CDR3 region is CASSDTGISNQPQHF. The CDR3 DNA reads as TGTGCCAGTAGTGACACAGGGATCAGCAATCAGCCCCAGCATTTT. The variable domain in full, with the rest retrieved from reference TRBV19 and TRBJ1-5, is DGGITQSPKYLFRKEGQNVTLSCEQNLNHDAMYWYRQDPGQGLRLIYYSQIVNDFQKGDIAEGYSVSREKKESFPLTVTSAQKNPTAFYLCASSDTGISNQPQHFGDGTRLSIL.

This clonotype was counted at least ten times. V and J are TRBV3-1 and TRBJ2-7; 11 positions agree with TRBD2. Germline V gene lookup returns CDR1 LGHDT and CDR2 YNNKEL (reference sequence). With 2 bases clipped from V and 6 bases from J, the junction kept 3 bases outside the gene matches. This CDR3 has 14 residues. The chain's CDR3 is CASSQTGTSGEQYF. For the CDR3, the DNA is TGTGCCAGCAGCCAAACCGGGACTAGCGGCGAGCAGTACTTC.

This clonotype appeared many times. The chain joins TRBV24-1 to TRBJ1-2; D not certain. This CDR3 is 13 amino acids long. Between the trimmed V and J ends, which lost 4 bases and 4 bases, there was a span of 9 bases. Germline V CDR1 and CDR2: KGHDR, SFDVKD. CDR3 bases: TGTGCCACCAGTGAGGGCCAACTCTATGGCTACACCTTC. This sequence encodes CATSEGQLYGYTF.

This clonotype showed up many times. V and J are TRBV9 and TRBJ1-3, with a tentative D call TRBD1 (5 bases). This CDR3 has 15 residues. Per germline, CDR1 SGDLS and CDR2 YYNGEE. V was trimmed by 6 bases and J by 8 bases, leaving 21 bases between them. CDR3 coding DNA: TGTGCCAGCAATCCCGGGGCGGCGGATGGGCACACCATATATTTT. Protein: CASNPGAADGHTIYF.

The chain is built from TRBV2 and TRBJ1-2; D is uncertain. Trimming removed 6 bases at V and 4 bases at J, with 12 bases between. Germline loops: CDR1 SNHLY, CDR2 FYNNEI. The CDR3 is made up of 13 amino acids. CDR3 loop: CASSSVVGYGYTF. The CDR3 coding sequence is TGTGCCAGCAGCTCCGTAGTGGGCTATGGCTACACCTTC.

The chain joins TRBV6-5 to TRBJ2-2, with TRBD2 identical over 8 bases. CDR1 is MNHEY and CDR2 is SVGAGI in the germline V gene. CDR3 length: 15 residues. V shed 5 bases and J 3 bases; nucleotides not matched to a gene: 5. CDR3 amino acids: CASSGSGSYTGELFF. DNA for the CDR3: TGTGCCAGCAGTGGGAGCGGGAGTTACACCGGGGAGCTGTTTTTT.

This clonotype was counted ten times or more. This chain uses TRBV20-1 with TRBJ1-5; D not resolved. This CDR3 is 13 amino acids long. Per the germline V gene, CDR1 is DFQATT and CDR2 is SNEGSKA (reference sequence). Trimming left V 0 bases short and J 0 bases short, with 3 bases between. The CDR3 DNA sequence: TGCAGTGCTAGAGACGGTAGCAATCAGCCCCAGCATTTT. This codes for CSARDGSNQPQHF.

This clonotype was seen only a few times. The chain carries TRBV2 and TRBJ2-2; D might be TRBD1 or TRBD2, each matching 5 bases. The CDR3 is 14 amino acids. Between the trimmed V and J ends, which lost 0 bases and 7 bases, there was a span of 9 bases. Germline CDR1 is SNHLY and CDR2 is FYNNEI. As DNA, the CDR3 is TGTGCCAGCAGTGAAGCGGGGGAAATCGGGGAGCTGTTTTTT. Its translation: CASSEAGEIGELFF.

V and J are TRBV19 and TRBJ2-2, with TRBD1 matching 7 bases. Looked up from germline, CDR1 is LNHDA and CDR2 is SQIVND (reference sequence). After removal of 7 bases from V and 6 bases from J, the junction contained 5 bases not matched to a gene. CDR3 length: 13 residues. The CDR3 sequence is CASKTGSPGELFF. In nucleotides, the CDR3 is TGTGCCAGTAAGACAGGGTCGCCCGGGGAGCTGTTTTTT.